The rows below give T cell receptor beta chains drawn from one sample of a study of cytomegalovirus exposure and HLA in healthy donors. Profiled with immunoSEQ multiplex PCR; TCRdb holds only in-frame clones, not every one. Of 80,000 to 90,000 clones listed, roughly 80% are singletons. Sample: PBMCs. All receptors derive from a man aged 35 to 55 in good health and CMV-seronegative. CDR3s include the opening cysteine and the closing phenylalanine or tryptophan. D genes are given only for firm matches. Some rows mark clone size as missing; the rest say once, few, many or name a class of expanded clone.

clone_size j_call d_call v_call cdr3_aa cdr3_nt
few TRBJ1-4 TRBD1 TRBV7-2 CASSPRGTGDEKLFF TGTGCCAGCAGCCCCCGAGGGACAGGGGATGAAAAACTGTTTTTT
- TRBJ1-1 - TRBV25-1 CASTLTENTEAFF TGTGCCAGCACCCTAACAGAGAACACTGAAGCTTTCTTT
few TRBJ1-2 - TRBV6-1 CASSGHSIYGYTF TGTGCCAGCAGTGGACATTCTATCTATGGCTACACCTTC
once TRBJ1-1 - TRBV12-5 CASGLVLGGENTEAFF TGTGCTAGTGGTTTGGTACTTGGAGGGGAGAACACTGAAGCTTTCTTT
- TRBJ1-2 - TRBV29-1 CSVAGAVDTGNYGYTF TGCAGCGTCGCCGGCGCCGTCGACACAGGGAACTATGGCTACACCTTC
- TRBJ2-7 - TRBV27 CASSNIRSYEQYF TGTGCCAGCAGCAACATCCGTTCCTACGAGCAGTACTTC
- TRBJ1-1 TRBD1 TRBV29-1 CSVSTGGGFTEAFF TGCAGCGTGTCGACAGGGGGTGGCTTCACTGAAGCTTTCTTT
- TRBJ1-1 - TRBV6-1 CASLLSGDTEAFF TGTGCCAGCCTTTTATCCGGGGACACTGAAGCTTTCTTT
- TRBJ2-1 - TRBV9 CASSGVAGSEGYNEQFF TGTGCCAGCAGCGGCGTCGCAGGCAGTGAAGGATACAATGAGCAGTTCTTC
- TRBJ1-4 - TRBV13 CASSPSPREGNREKLFF TGTGCCAGCAGCCCTAGCCCCAGGGAGGGGAATCGAGAAAAACTGTTTTTT
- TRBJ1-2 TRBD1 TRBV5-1 CASHPGQASVYGYTF TGCGCCAGCCACCCGGGACAGGCGAGTGTCTATGGCTACACCTTC
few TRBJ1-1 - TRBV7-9 CASSLIAGGNTEAFF TGTGCCAGCAGCTTAATTGCGGGCGGGAACACTGAAGCTTTCTTT
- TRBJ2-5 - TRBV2 CASSEVRSWRVEETQYF TGTGCCAGCAGTGAAGTGCGGTCTTGGAGGGTTGAGGAGACCCAGTACTTC
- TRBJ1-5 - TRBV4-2 CASSQGQNLQNQPQHF TGTGCCAGCAGCCAAGGACAGAACCTTCAGAATCAGCCCCAGCATTTT
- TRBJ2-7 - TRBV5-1 CASSLGGGEQYF TGCGCCAGCAGCTTGGGAGGGGGCGAGCAGTACTTC
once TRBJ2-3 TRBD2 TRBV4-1 CASSQDLWEGSDTQYF TGCGCCAGCAGCCAAGATCTGTGGGAGGGGTCAGATACGCAGTATTTT
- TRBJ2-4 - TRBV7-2 CASSLERLAKNIQYF TGTGCCAGCAGCTTAGAGCGACTAGCCAAAAACATTCAGTACTTC
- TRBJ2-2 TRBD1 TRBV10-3 CAISGDRANTGELFF TGTGCCATCAGTGGCGACAGGGCGAACACCGGGGAGCTGTTTTTT
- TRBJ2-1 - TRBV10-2 CASSDGGGWNEQFF TGCGCCAGCAGTGATGGGGGGGGCTGGAATGAGCAGTTCTTC
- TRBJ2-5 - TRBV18 CASSEMDTLGETQYF TGTGCCAGCTCAGAGATGGACACATTAGGAGAGACCCAGTACTTC
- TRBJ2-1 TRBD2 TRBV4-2 CASSLSGGYNEQFF TGTGCCAGCAGCCTTAGCGGGGGGTATAATGAGCAGTTCTTC
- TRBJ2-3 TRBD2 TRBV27 CASRLTPGTSGIGTQYF TGTGCCAGCAGACTGACCCCCGGGACTAGCGGGATAGGGACGCAGTATTTT
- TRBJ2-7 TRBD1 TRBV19 CASNPGQGTHEQYF TGTGCCAGCAACCCGGGACAGGGGACCCACGAGCAGTACTTC
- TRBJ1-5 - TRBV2 CASSVGVGSNQPQHF TGTGCCAGCAGTGTAGGGGTTGGGAGCAATCAGCCCCAGCATTTT
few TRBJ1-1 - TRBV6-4 CASSDQIPEEAFF TGTGCCAGCAGTGACCAGATACCTGAAGAAGCTTTCTTT
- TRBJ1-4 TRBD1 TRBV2 CASKGGAPSSELFF TGTGCCAGCAAAGGGGGCGCCCCGAGTTCAGAACTGTTTTTT